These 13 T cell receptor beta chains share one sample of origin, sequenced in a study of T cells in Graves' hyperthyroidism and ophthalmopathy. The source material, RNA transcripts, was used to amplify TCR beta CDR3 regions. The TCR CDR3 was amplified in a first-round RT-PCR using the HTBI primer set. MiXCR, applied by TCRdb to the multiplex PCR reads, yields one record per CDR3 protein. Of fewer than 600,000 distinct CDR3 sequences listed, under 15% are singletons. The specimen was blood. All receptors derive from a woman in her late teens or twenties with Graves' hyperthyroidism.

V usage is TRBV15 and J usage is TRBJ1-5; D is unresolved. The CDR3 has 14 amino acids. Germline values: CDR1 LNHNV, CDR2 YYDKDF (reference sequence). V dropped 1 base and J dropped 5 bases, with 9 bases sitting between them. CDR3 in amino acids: CATSRGAGDQPQHF. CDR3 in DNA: TGTGCCACCAGCAGAGGCGCAGGCGATCAGCCCCAGCATTTT.

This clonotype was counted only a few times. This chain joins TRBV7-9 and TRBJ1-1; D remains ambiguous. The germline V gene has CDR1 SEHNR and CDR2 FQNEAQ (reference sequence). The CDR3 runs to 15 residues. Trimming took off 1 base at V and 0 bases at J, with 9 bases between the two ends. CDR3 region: CASSLVSVLNTEAFF. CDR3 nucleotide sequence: TGTGCCAGCAGCTTAGTCTCCGTCTTGAACACTGAAGCTTTCTTT.

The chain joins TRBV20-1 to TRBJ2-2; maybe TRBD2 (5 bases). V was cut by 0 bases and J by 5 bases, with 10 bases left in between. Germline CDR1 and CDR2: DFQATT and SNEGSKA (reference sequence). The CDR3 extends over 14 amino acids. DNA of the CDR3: TGCAGTGCTAGAGAGGCGGGTGGGACCGGGGAGCTGTTTTTT. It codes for CSAREAGGTGELFF.

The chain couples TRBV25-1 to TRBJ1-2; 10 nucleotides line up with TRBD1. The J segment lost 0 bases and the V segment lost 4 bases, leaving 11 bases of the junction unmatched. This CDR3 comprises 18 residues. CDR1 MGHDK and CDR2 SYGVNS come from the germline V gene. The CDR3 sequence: CASSANRDRGLANYGYTF. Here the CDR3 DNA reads TGTGCCAGCAGTGCGAACCGGGACAGGGGTCTAGCTAACTATGGCTACACCTTC.

DNA of the CDR3: TGCGCCAGCAGCTCAGGACTAGCGGGTTTGTTCTCCTACAATGAGCAGTTCTTC. Encoded protein: CASSSGLAGLFSYNEQFF. The chain employs TRBV5-1 and TRBJ2-1, with 11 bases identical to TRBD2. CDR3 size: 18 residues. CDR1 is SGHRS, CDR2 YFSETQ, per germline. V gave up 3 bases and J gave up 0 bases; unmatched junction bases: 8.

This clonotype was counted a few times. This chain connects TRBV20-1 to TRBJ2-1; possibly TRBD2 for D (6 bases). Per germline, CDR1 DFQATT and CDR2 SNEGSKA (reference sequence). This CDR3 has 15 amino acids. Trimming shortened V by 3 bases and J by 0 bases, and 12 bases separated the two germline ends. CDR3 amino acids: CSARASDTSYNEQFF. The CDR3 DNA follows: TGCAGTGCTAGGGCTAGCGATACCTCCTACAATGAGCAGTTCTTC.

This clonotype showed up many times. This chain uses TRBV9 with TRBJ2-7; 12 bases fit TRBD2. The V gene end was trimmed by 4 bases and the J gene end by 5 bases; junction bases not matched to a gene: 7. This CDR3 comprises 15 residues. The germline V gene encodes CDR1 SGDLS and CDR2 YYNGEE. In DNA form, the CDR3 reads TGTGCCAGCAGCTCACGACTAGCGGGAGCGGACGAGCAGTACTTC. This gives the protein CASSSRLAGADEQYF.

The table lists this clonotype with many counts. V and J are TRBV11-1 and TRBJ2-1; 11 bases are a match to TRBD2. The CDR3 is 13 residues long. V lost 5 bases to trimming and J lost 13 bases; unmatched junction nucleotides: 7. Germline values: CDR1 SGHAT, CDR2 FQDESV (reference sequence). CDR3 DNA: TGTGCCAGCAGCATAACTAGCGGGGGCTATCAGTTCTTC. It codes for CASSITSGGYQFF.

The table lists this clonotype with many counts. Here the CDR3 reads CASSPPGLAGGPQEQYF. The CDR3 coding sequence is TGTGCCAGCAGTCCACCGGGACTAGCGGGAGGGCCGCAAGAGCAGTACTTC. The rearrangement links TRBV9 to TRBJ2-7; 16 bases are shared with TRBD2. J lost 7 bases, V lost 5 bases, and 12 bases had no gene match. The CDR3 totals 17 residues. The germline V gene has CDR1 SGDLS and CDR2 YYNGEE.

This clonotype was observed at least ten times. The CDR3 region is CASRDRYLSNSPLHF. CDR3 coding DNA: TGTGCCAGCAGGGACCGGTATTTGAGCAATTCACCCCTCCACTTT. V gene TRBV2 combines with J gene TRBJ1-6, with D hard to call. From germline, CDR1 is SNHLY and CDR2 FYNNEI. V was clipped by 6 bases and J by 7 bases, with 16 bases between them. This CDR3 has 15 residues.

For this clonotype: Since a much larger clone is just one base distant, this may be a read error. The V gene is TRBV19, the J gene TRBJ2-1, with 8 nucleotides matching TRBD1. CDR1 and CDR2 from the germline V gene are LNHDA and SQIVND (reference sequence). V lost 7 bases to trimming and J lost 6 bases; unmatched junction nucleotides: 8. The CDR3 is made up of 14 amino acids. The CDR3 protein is CASTWTGITNEQFF. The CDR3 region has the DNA TGTGCCAGTACCTGGACAGGGATCACCAATGAGCAGTTCTTC.

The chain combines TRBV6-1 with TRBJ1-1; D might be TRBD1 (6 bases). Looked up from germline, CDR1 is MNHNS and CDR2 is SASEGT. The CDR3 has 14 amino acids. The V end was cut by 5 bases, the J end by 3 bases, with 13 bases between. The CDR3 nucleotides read TGTGCCAGCAGTATACGAGGGGGGGACACTGAAGCTTTCTTT. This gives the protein CASSIRGGDTEAFF.

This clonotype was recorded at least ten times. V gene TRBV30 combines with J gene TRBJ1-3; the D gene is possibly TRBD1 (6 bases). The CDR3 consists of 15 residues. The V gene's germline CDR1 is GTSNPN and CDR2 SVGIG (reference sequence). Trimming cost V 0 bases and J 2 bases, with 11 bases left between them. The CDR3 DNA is TGTGCCTGGAGTGTAATATCAGGGGCTGGAAACACCATATATTTT. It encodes CAWSVISGAGNTIYF.